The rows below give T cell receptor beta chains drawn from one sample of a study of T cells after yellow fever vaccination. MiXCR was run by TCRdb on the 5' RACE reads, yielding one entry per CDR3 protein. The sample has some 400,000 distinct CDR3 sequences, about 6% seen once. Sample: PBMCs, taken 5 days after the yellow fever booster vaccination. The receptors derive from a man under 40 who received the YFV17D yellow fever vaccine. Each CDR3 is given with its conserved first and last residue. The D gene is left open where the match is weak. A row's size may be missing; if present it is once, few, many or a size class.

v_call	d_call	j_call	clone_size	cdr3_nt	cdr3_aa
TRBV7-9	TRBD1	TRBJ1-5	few	TGTGCCAGCAGCTTGGACAGGGGAAAGCAGCCCCAGCATTTT	CASSLDRGKQPQHF
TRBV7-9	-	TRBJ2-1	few	TGTGCCAGCAGCTTAGGGTCGAGTGAGCAGTTCTTC	CASSLGSSEQFF
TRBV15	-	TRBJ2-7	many	TGTGCCACCAGCAGAGATCGGGGTAGGAACGAGCAGTACTTC	CATSRDRGRNEQYF
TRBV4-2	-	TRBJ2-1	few	TGTGCCAGCAGCCAAGACGACGGGGAGGTATCCTACAATGAGCAGTTCTTC	CASSQDDGEVSYNEQFF
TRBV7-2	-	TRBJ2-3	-	TGTGCCAGCAGCTTAGAGGTCGGTGACAGGACAGATACGCAGTATTTT	CASSLEVGDRTDTQYF
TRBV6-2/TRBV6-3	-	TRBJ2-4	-	TGTGCCAGCAGGAGGACTGGAGAAAACATTCAGTACTTC	CASRRTGENIQYF
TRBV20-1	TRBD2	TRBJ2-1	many	TGCAGTGCGGAGGAAGGACTAGCGAAGGGTGAGCAGTTCTTC	CSAEEGLAKGEQFF
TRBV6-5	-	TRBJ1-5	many	TGTGCCAGCAGTTCTCAGGACAGCAATCAGCCCCAGCATTTT	CASSSQDSNQPQHF
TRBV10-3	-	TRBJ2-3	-	TGTGCCACCGTGAGAGAGAAAGGCACAGATACGCAGTATTTT	CATVREKGTDTQYF
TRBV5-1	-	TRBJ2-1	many	TGCGCCAGCGGCCCGCGGTTGATGTCCTACAATGAGCAGTTCTTC	CASGPRLMSYNEQFF
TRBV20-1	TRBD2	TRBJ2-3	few	TGCAGTGCTATTAACCCGCGGAGCGGGAGTTCAGATACGCAGTATTTT	CSAINPRSGSSDTQYF
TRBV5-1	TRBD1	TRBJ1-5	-	TGCGCCAGCAGCGTCGGGACAGGGGTAGGCAATCAGCCCCAGCATTTT	CASSVGTGVGNQPQHF
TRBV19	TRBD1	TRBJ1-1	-	TGTGCCAGTATTAACAGGGGAGCCACTGAAGCTTTCTTT	CASINRGATEAFF
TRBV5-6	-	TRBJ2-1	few	TGTGCCAGCAGCTTCGAGGGAAATGAGCAGTTCTTC	CASSFEGNEQFF
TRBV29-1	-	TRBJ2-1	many	TGCAGCGTTTCCCTCCATGAGCAGTTCTTC	CSVSLHEQFF
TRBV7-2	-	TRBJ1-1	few	TGTGCCAGCAGATCAACCACTGAAGCTTTCTTT	CASRSTTEAFF
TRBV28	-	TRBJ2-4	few	TGTGCCAGCAGTTCCTTTCCCGGGGTTCCACCAAACATTCAGTACTTC	CASSSFPGVPPNIQYF
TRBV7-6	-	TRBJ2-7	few	TGTGCCAGCAGCTTAGCGCGGCAGGAAAGACAGTACTTC	CASSLARQERQYF
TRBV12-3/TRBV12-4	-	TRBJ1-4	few	TGTGCCAGCAGTTTAGCAGGGGGGAATGAAAAACTGTTTTTT	CASSLAGGNEKLFF
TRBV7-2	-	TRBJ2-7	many	TGTGCCAGCAGCTTAGAAGGTATACAGTACTTC	CASSLEGIQYF
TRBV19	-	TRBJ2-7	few	TGTGCCAGTAGTATCCCCGGAGGGGTCTACGAGCAGTACTTC	CASSIPGGVYEQYF
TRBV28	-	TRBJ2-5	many	TGTGCCAGCAAGCGGGTTCCCCGTCAAGAGACCCAGTACTTC	CASKRVPRQETQYF
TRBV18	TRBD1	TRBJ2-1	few	TGTGCCAGCTCACAGACAGGGACATCCTACAATGAGCAGTTCTTC	CASSQTGTSYNEQFF
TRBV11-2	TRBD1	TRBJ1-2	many	TGTGCCAGCAGCGCCCAGACAGGGGTAATCTATGGCTACACCTTC	CASSAQTGVIYGYTF
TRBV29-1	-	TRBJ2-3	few	TGCAGCGTCAGGGTTGGCGGCACAGATACGCAGTATTTT	CSVRVGGTDTQYF